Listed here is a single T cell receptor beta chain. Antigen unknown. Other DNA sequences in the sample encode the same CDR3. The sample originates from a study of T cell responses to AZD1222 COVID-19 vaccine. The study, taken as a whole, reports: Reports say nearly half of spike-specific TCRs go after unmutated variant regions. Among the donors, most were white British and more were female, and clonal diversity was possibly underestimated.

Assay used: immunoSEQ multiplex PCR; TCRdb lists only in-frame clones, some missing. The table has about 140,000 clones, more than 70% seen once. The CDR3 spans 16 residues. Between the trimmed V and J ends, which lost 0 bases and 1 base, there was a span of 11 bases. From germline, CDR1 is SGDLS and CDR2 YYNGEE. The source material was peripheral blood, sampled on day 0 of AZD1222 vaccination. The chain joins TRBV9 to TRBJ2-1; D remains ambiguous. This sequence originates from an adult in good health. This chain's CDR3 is CASSVEGSVSYNEQFF. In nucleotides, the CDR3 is TGTGCCAGCAGCGTAGAAGGAAGCGTATCCTACAATGAGCAGTTCTTC. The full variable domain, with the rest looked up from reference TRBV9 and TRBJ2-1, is DSGVTQTPKHLITATGQRVTLRCSPRSGDLSVYWYQQSLDQGLQFLIQYYNGEERAKGNILERFSAQQFPDLHSELNLSSLELGDSALYFCASSVEGSVSYNEQFFGPGTRLTVL.